The 32 T cell receptor beta chains in this list originate from one sample, sequenced in a study of beta chain features in type 1 diabetes. The whole isolated RNA underwent reverse transcription, so sequencing captured expressed TCRB transcripts. TCRdb's table, derived via immunoSEQ multiplex PCR, lists solely in-frame clones and lacks some. The table shows under 450,000 clones, with more than 12% occurring only once. Sequenced input: naive CD4+ T cells from blood. These receptor sequences come from a woman between 18 and 30 years old in good health.

This clone was counted only a few times. V usage is TRBV5-4 and J usage is TRBJ2-7; weak D call: TRBD1 (5 bases). The CDR3 is made up of 14 amino acids. The V and J ends lost 1 base and 2 bases respectively, with 10 bases between them. Germline lookup yields CDR1 SGHNT and CDR2 YYREEE (reference sequence). The CDR3 nucleotides read TGTGCCAGCAGCTTGAACAGGAGCCCCTACGAGCAGTACTTC. Amino acids: CASSLNRSPYEQYF.

This clone was seen only a few times. The chain couples TRBV28 to TRBJ2-7, with D possibly matching TRBD2 (6 bases). V was trimmed by 6 bases and J by 4 bases, leaving 19 bases between them. The CDR3 is made up of 15 amino acids. Germline loops: CDR1 MDHEN, CDR2 SYDVKM. CDR3 in DNA: TGTGCCAGCAGAGCCCGGGGGATCCCCCCTTACGAGCAGTACTTC. The encoded protein is CASRARGIPPYEQYF.

This clone was recorded a few times. The rearrangement joins TRBV11-2 to TRBJ1-2, with D unresolved. V was shortened by 5 bases and J by 6 bases, with 4 bases between the two germline ends. Per germline, CDR1 SGHAT and CDR2 FQNNGV. This CDR3 is 10 amino acids long. CDR3: CASSPDGYTF. The CDR3 region has the DNA TGTGCCAGCAGCCCTGATGGCTACACCTTC.

This chain connects TRBV27 to TRBJ1-2, with D maybe TRBD1 (6 bases). Deletions cut 1 base from V and 14 bases from J, with 20 bases between. Germline V gene lookup returns CDR1 MNHEY and CDR2 SMNVEV (reference sequence). This CDR3 comprises 14 residues. CDR3 loop: CASSLYRGAILPTF. CDR3 DNA: TGTGCCAGCAGTTTATATCGGGGGGCGATCCTCCCTACCTTC.

Concerning this clone itself: Additional DNA sequences in this sample encode the identical CDR3. The CDR3 coding sequence is TGCGCCAGCAGCTTGGCACTAGCGGGAGCAGATACGCAGTATTTT. Amino acid sequence: CASSLALAGADTQYF. The chain has TRBV5-1 and TRBJ2-3, with TRBD2 matching over 11 bases. The J segment lost 4 bases and the V segment lost 0 bases, leaving 1 base of the junction unmatched. This CDR3 comprises 15 residues. Germline CDR1 reads SGHRS; CDR2 reads YFSETQ.

The gene calls are TRBV30 and TRBJ1-2, with D tentatively TRBD1 (5 bases). The germline V gene encodes CDR1 GTSNPN and CDR2 SVGIG (reference sequence). CDR3 length equals 14 residues. V lost 1 base to trimming and J lost 2 bases, with 11 bases between them. For the CDR3, the DNA is TGTGCCTGGAGTGGGTACAGGACAAACTATGGCTACACCTTC. Protein: CAWSGYRTNYGYTF.

This clone was detected only a few times. The chain couples TRBV6-5 to TRBJ2-1; weak D call: TRBD2 (5 bases). Trimming took off 2 bases at V and 9 bases at J, with 17 bases between the two ends. Germline-derived CDR1 and CDR2 are MNHEY and SVGAGI. The CDR3 covers 15 residues. Here the CDR3 DNA reads TGTGCCAGCAGTTACAGCCTGACCGGAGGTATTGAGCAGTTCTTC. Translating it yields CASSYSLTGGIEQFF.

A note on this clone: The sample holds other DNA sequences that translate to the same CDR3. The chain combines TRBV7-2 with TRBJ2-5, with TRBD1 identical over 8 bases. Trimming removed 4 bases from V and 4 bases from J; junction bases left unmatched: 5. The CDR3 length is 14 residues. The germline V gene has CDR1 SGHTA and CDR2 FQGNSA. CDR3 in DNA: TGTGCCAGCAGCTCTCGACAGGGGAGAGAGACCCAGTACTTC. It yields the protein CASSSRQGRETQYF. The full variable domain, with the rest looked up from reference TRBV7-2 and TRBJ2-5, is GAGVSQSPSNKVTEKGKDVELRCDPISGHTALYWYRQSLGQGLEFLIYFQGNSAPDKSGLPSDRFSAERTGGSVSTLTIQRTQQEDSAVYLCASSSRQGRETQYFGPGTRLLVL.

The CDR3 sequence: CASAWAGEQYF. DNA for the CDR3: TGTGCCAGCGCCTGGGCAGGCGAGCAGTACTTC. This sequence joins TRBV11-2 and TRBJ2-7; D not resolved. The ends were cut back, 8 bases at V and 6 bases at J, with 11 bases in the middle. In germline, CDR1 is SGHAT, CDR2 FQNNGV. The CDR3 consists of 11 residues.

The chain is built from TRBV5-4 and TRBJ2-1, with D hard to call. This CDR3 comprises 11 residues. The V end was cut by 4 bases, the J end by 8 bases, with 7 bases between. Germline lookup yields CDR1 SGHNT and CDR2 YYREEE (reference sequence). CDR3 coding DNA: TGTGCCAGCAGCCAGGAATATGAGCAGTTCTTC. As protein: CASSQEYEQFF.

V is TRBV11-1 and J is TRBJ2-1; 8 positions match TRBD1. V was clipped by 5 bases and J by 7 bases; unmatched bases: 10. The CDR3 has 15 residues. The germline gives CDR1 SGHAT, CDR2 FQDESV (reference sequence). The CDR3 region is CASSPGQGNSNEQFF. The CDR3 nucleotides are TGTGCCAGCAGCCCCGGACAGGGTAATTCTAATGAGCAGTTCTTC.

V is TRBV18 and J is TRBJ1-1, with D tentatively TRBD1 (5 bases). In germline, CDR1 is KGHSH, CDR2 LQKENI. Trimming removed 0 bases at V and 10 bases at J, with 18 bases between. The CDR3 is made up of 15 amino acids. The CDR3 DNA reads as TGTGCCAGCTCACCACCAGGGCAGGGTTCAGCACGAGCTTTCTTT. Translation gives CASSPPGQGSARAFF. The entire variable domain, with the rest obtained from reference TRBV18 and TRBJ1-1, is as follows: NAGVMQNPRHLVRRRGQEARLRCSPMKGHSHVYWYRQLPEEGLKFMVYLQKENIIDESGMPKERFSAEFPKEGPSILRIQQVVRGDSAAYFCASSPPGQGSARAFFGQGTRLTVV.

The V call is TRBV5-6, the J call TRBJ2-6; TRBD1 might be the D (5 bases). V shed 3 bases and J shed 4 bases, with 20 bases lying between them. The CDR3 has 18 residues. Germline lookup yields CDR1 SGHDT and CDR2 YYEEEE. The CDR3 here is CASSSLVAQATGANVLTF. The CDR3 coding sequence is TGTGCCAGCAGCTCCTTGGTGGCACAGGCGACCGGGGCCAACGTCCTGACTTTC.

The rearrangement uses TRBV15 and TRBJ1-5; perhaps TRBD1 as D (5 bases). The CDR3 has 12 residues. V lost 8 bases and J 3 bases, leaving 8 bases between the germline ends. Germline loops: CDR1 LNHNV, CDR2 YYDKDF (reference sequence). The CDR3, as DNA: TGTGCCACCCGACAGAACAATCAGCCCCAGCATTTT. Translated: CATRQNNQPQHF.

The CDR3 sequence is CASSPGESQETQYF. CDR3 bases: TGTGCCAGCTCACCCGGGGAGTCACAAGAGACCCAGTACTTC. The chain links TRBV18 to TRBJ2-5; D perhaps matches TRBD2 (5 bases). Germline values: CDR1 KGHSH, CDR2 LQKENI. The CDR3 sequence is 14 residues long. V was pared by 3 bases and J by 2 bases, with 10 bases between.

This chain links TRBV29-1 with TRBJ2-7, with TRBD1 identical over 8 bases. This CDR3 is 13 amino acids long. The trim removed 1 base at V and 3 bases at J, leaving 2 bases unmatched. Per germline, CDR1 SQVTM and CDR2 ANQGSEA. This CDR3 is CSVEGTGYYEQYF. In nucleotides, the CDR3 is TGCAGCGTTGAAGGGACAGGGTACTACGAGCAGTACTTC.

The chain uses TRBV4-1 and TRBJ2-2, with 10 bases fitting TRBD2. Per the germline V gene, CDR1 is MGHRA and CDR2 is YSYEKL. This CDR3 region has 17 residues. The junction had 5 bases not matched to a gene; V was cut back by 1 base and J by 3 bases. The CDR3 is CASSQGLAGGYTGELFF. Written as DNA, the CDR3 is TGCGCCAGCAGCCAAGGGTTAGCGGGGGGTTACACCGGGGAGCTGTTTTTT.

The table lists this clone with a few counts. The gene calls are TRBV30 and TRBJ1-4, with a weak D call TRBD1 (6 bases). The V and J ends lost 2 bases and 0 bases respectively, with 10 bases between them. The CDR3 extends over 15 amino acids. Germline V lookup: CDR1 GTSNPN, CDR2 SVGIG (reference sequence). In DNA, the CDR3 is TGTGCCTGGAGTAAACCAGGGGCAACTAATGAAAAACTGTTTTTT. Amino acids: CAWSKPGATNEKLFF.

This clone was observed a handful of times. The chain combines TRBV6-5 with TRBJ1-2, with D tentatively TRBD1 (6 bases). The CDR3 length is 13 residues. Germline-derived CDR1 and CDR2 are MNHEY and SVGAGI. The ends were cut back, 2 bases at V and 4 bases at J, with 8 bases in the middle. The CDR3 protein is CASSYLDSYGYTF. Written as DNA, the CDR3 is TGTGCCAGCAGTTACCTGGACAGCTATGGCTACACCTTC.

CDR3 amino acids: CSVEGLAGVSNEQFF. The CDR3 DNA sequence: TGCAGCGTTGAAGGGCTAGCGGGAGTCAGCAATGAGCAGTTCTTC. The chain links TRBV29-1 to TRBJ2-1, with TRBD2 matching 10 bases. The CDR3 sequence is 15 residues long. Germline loops: CDR1 SQVTM, CDR2 ANQGSEA. J lost 6 bases, V lost 1 base, and 6 bases had no gene match.

As regards this clone: At the DNA level, this CDR3 is encoded by other sequences in the same sample as well. The chain is built from TRBV29-1 and TRBJ1-1; D uncertain. Trimming stripped 4 bases from V and 1 base from J, with 7 bases between. Germline CDR1 is SQVTM and CDR2 is ANQGSEA. This CDR3 is 12 amino acids long. CDR3 protein: CSVGEGNTEAFF. CDR3 sequence (DNA): TGCAGCGTTGGGGAGGGGAACACTGAAGCTTTCTTT.

The genes are TRBV5-1 and TRBJ2-7; possibly TRBD2 for D (5 bases). V lost 3 bases and J 3 bases, leaving 19 bases between the germline ends. In germline, CDR1 is SGHRS, CDR2 YFSETQ. The CDR3 spans 16 residues. The CDR3 sequence: CASSSGVATHLYEQYF. The CDR3 DNA reads TGCGCCAGCAGCTCCGGAGTAGCGACTCATCTCTACGAGCAGTACTTC.

A single count supports this clone. In DNA form, the CDR3 reads TGTGCCAGCAGTTTATGGGGCGGGAGGCCCCTGGACACCGGGGAGCTGTTTTTT. It is translated as CASSLWGGRPLDTGELFF. The chain links TRBV27 to TRBJ2-2; 8 positions agree with TRBD2. Germline V gene lookup returns CDR1 MNHEY and CDR2 SMNVEV (reference sequence). The CDR3 extends over 18 amino acids. V lost 1 base, J lost 3 bases, and 10 bases stayed unmatched.

This clone was seen a few times. The chain links TRBV2 to TRBJ2-4; no clear D gene. Trimming left V 0 bases short and J 2 bases short, with 8 bases between. CDR1 SNHLY and CDR2 FYNNEI come from the germline V gene. The CDR3 runs 15 residues. CDR3 bases: TGTGCCAGCAGTGAAGCGAGTCGAACCAAAAACATTCAGTACTTC. This gives the protein CASSEASRTKNIQYF. Filled out from reference TRBV2 and TRBJ2-4, the complete variable domain reads EPEVTQTPSHQVTQMGQEVILRCVPISNHLYFYWYRQILGQKVEFLVSFYNNEISEKSEIFDDQFSVERPDGSNFTLKIRSTKLEDSAMYFCASSEASRTKNIQYFGAGTRLSVL.

The chain uses TRBV2 and TRBJ2-1, with a tentative D call TRBD1 (6 bases). Germline V gene lookup returns CDR1 SNHLY and CDR2 FYNNEI. The CDR3 has 14 residues. V lost 8 bases to trimming and J lost 0 bases, with 11 bases between them. The CDR3 region is CASADRTSYNEQFF. The CDR3 bases are TGTGCCAGCGCAGACAGGACCTCCTACAATGAGCAGTTCTTC.

This clone was detected a few times. In nucleotides, the CDR3 is TGCAGCGTTGCGGGACTAGCTATAGATACGCAGTATTTT. It translates to CSVAGLAIDTQYF. This chain links TRBV29-1 with TRBJ2-3, with 9 bases aligning to TRBD2. Germline V CDR1 and CDR2: SQVTM, ANQGSEA. V gave up 4 bases and J gave up 5 bases; unmatched junction bases: 4. The CDR3 covers 13 residues.

CDR3 sequence (DNA): TGTGCCAGCAGAAGGACAGGCAACACTGAAGCTTTCTTT. Its protein product is CASRRTGNTEAFF. The rearrangement uses TRBV21-1 and TRBJ1-1; TRBD1 is the table's D call, not checked against the DNA. TRBV21-1 is listed as a pseudogene. This CDR3 contains 13 residues.

The rearrangement links TRBV2 to TRBJ2-4; TRBD2 matches 11 bases. CDR3 length: 18 amino acids. Germline V gives CDR1 SNHLY, CDR2 FYNNEI. Unmatched junction bases numbered 10, after V lost 6 bases and J lost 0 bases. The CDR3 nucleotides are TGTGCCAGCAGCCCGGGACTAGCGGTATCTATAGCCAAAAACATTCAGTACTTC. As protein: CASSPGLAVSIAKNIQYF.

In this sample, this clone turned up a few times. As DNA, the CDR3 is TGTGCCAGCACTACTAGCGGCCGCCGGTACAATGAGCAGTTCTTC. As protein: CASTTSGRRYNEQFF. The rearrangement links TRBV25-1 to TRBJ2-1; 8 bases are shared with TRBD2. The CDR3 contains 15 residues. The V segment lost 7 bases and the J segment 4 bases; nucleotides outside the gene matches: 9. Looked up from germline, CDR1 is MGHDK and CDR2 is SYGVNS. The full variable domain, in which reference TRBV25-1 and TRBJ2-1 provide the parts outside the CDR3, is EADIYQTPRYLVIGTGKKITLECSQTMGHDKMYWYQQDPGMELHLIHYSYGVNSTEKGDLSSESTVSRIRTEHFPLTLESARPSHTSQYLCASTTSGRRYNEQFFGPGTRLTVL.

This chain connects TRBV9 to TRBJ2-7, with D possibly matching TRBD2 (6 bases). The CDR3 length is 12 residues. V was pared by 6 bases and J by 5 bases, with 12 bases between. Germline values: CDR1 SGDLS, CDR2 YYNGEE. CDR3 in DNA: TGTGCCAGCACCCGGGACTCTCACGAGCAGTACTTC. Its translation: CASTRDSHEQYF.

V gene TRBV6-5 combines with J gene TRBJ1-2, with 7 bases matching TRBD1. V gave up 6 bases and J gave up 7 bases; unmatched junction bases: 14. There are 15 residues in the CDR3. The germline CDR1 and CDR2 sequences are MNHEY and SVGAGI. The CDR3 spells CASSRRQGRRGGYTF. Written as DNA, the CDR3 is TGTGCCAGCAGCCGACGACAGGGAAGGCGCGGTGGCTACACCTTC.

The chain recombines TRBV7-9 with TRBJ2-1, with 10 bases that match TRBD2. V lost 2 bases, J lost 6 bases, and 7 bases stayed unmatched. Germline-derived CDR1 and CDR2 are SEHNR and FQNEAQ (reference sequence). CDR3 length equals 16 residues. CDR3 protein: CASSLSRLAGTNEQFF. In DNA, the CDR3 is TGTGCCAGCAGCTTATCCCGACTAGCGGGCACCAATGAGCAGTTCTTC.